Listed below are T cell receptor beta chains from one sample, sequenced in a study of cytomegalovirus exposure and HLA in healthy donors. The repertoire was sequenced with immunoSEQ multiplex PCR; TCRdb's copy has only in-frame clones and lacks some. The table shows some 190,000 clones, with about four fifths occurring only once. Specimen: PBMCs. Source of these receptors: a woman aged 30 to 39 in good health and CMV-seropositive. The CDR3 runs from the conserved cysteine through the conserved F or W. D genes are given only for firm matches. A clone size is listed for some rows: how often the clone was seen (once, few, many), or a class if it is expanded.

v_call	clone_size	d_call	j_call	cdr3_nt	cdr3_aa
TRBV10-3	.	.	TRBJ1-5	TGTGCCATCAGTGAGGGGGGGAGATATCAGCCCCAGCATTTT	CAISEGGRYQPQHF
TRBV4-1	.	TRBD1	TRBJ1-2	TGCGCCAGCAGCCAAGATGGGACAGAGTATGGCTACACCTTC	CASSQDGTEYGYTF
TRBV7-6	.	.	TRBJ1-1	TGTGCCAGCAGCTTAGCTGGCGGTCTCACTGAAGCTTTCTTT	CASSLAGGLTEAFF
TRBV5-1	.	.	TRBJ1-1	TGCGCCAGCAGCTTGGAGACGGACGGCTGGGGGGGCACTGAAGCTTTCTTT	CASSLETDGWGGTEAFF
TRBV5-1	.	.	TRBJ2-5	TGCGCCAGCAGACCGGGAGTACAAGAGACCCAGTACTTC	CASRPGVQETQYF
TRBV7-9	few	.	TRBJ1-3	TGTGCCAGCAGCGAGAGAAACACCATATATTTT	CASSERNTIYF
TRBV28	.	TRBD1	TRBJ1-2	TGTGCCAGCAGTCTAGGAAGGACAGGGTATGGCTACACCTTC	CASSLGRTGYGYTF
TRBV5-1	.	TRBD2	TRBJ2-1	TGCGCCAGCAGCCACGGACTAGCGGCCGACAATGAGCAGTTCTTC	CASSHGLAADNEQFF
TRBV27	few	TRBD2	TRBJ2-3	TGTGCCAGCCGCAGCGGCGGGGGGATCACAGATACGCAGTATTTT	CASRSGGGITDTQYF
TRBV9	few	TRBD2	TRBJ2-2	TGTGCCAGCAGCGTAGCCCCAACTAGCGGGGGGGAATCCGGGGAGCTGTTTTTT	CASSVAPTSGGESGELFF
TRBV19	.	.	TRBJ1-3	TGTGCCAGTACTTTAGAGGGCGTTGTCTCTGGAAACACCATATATTTT	CASTLEGVVSGNTIYF
TRBV7-2	.	TRBD1	TRBJ2-7	TGTGCCAGCAGCTTAACCGGGACAGGGGGTGGCGAGCAGTACTTC	CASSLTGTGGGEQYF
TRBV28	.	.	TRBJ1-4	TGTGCCGCCACATGGGCAGGGGATTCAACTAATGAAAAACTGTTTTTT	CAATWAGDSTNEKLFF
TRBV6-4	.	TRBD1	TRBJ2-3	TGTGCCAGCGGGACAGGGGGCACAGATACGCAGTATTTT	CASGTGGTDTQYF
TRBV5-6	.	.	TRBJ2-4	TGTGCCAGCAGCTTGGCGGCCGGGGACATTCAGTACTTC	CASSLAAGDIQYF
TRBV5-5	.	TRBD1	TRBJ2-5	TGTGCCAGCAGCTGGACAGGGGGGGAGACCCAGTACTTC	CASSWTGGETQYF
TRBV4-1	.	.	TRBJ2-2	TGCGCCAGCAGCCCCCGGGGGACCGGGGAGCTGTTTTTT	CASSPRGTGELFF
TRBV7-9	.	TRBD1	TRBJ1-2	TGTTCCAGCAGCTTAGAAGGGACAGGGGTCGATGGCTACACCTTC	CSSSLEGTGVDGYTF
TRBV28	.	.	TRBJ2-2	TGTGCCAGCTATTCGCGGGGGCAATTGGCGACCGGGGAGCTGTTTTTT	CASYSRGQLATGELFF
TRBV5-4	.	.	TRBJ2-7	TGTGCCAGCAGCGGCGGGAAGAACTACGAGCAGTACTTC	CASSGGKNYEQYF
TRBV4-2	.	.	TRBJ1-5	TGTGCCAGCAGCCAAGGATGGAGCAGGGAGGGTCAGCCCCAGCATTTT	CASSQGWSREGQPQHF
TRBV4-1	.	.	TRBJ2-7	TGCGCCAGCAGCCAAGAGGAGGGGGCCCCCTACGAGCAGTACTTC	CASSQEEGAPYEQYF
TRBV7-9	.	.	TRBJ1-1	TGTGCCAGCAGTATGAACACTGAAGCTTTCTTT	CASSMNTEAFF
TRBV6-1	few	.	TRBJ1-1	TGTGCCAGCAGTGGACAGGCCTTGAACACTGAAGCTTTCTTT	CASSGQALNTEAFF
TRBV5-5	.	.	TRBJ1-1	TGTGCCAGCAGCTCTGACGGGGTCGGGGACACTGAAGCTTTCTTT	CASSSDGVGDTEAFF
TRBV4-3	.	TRBD2	TRBJ2-7	TGCGCCAGCAGCCAAGATTCGTCGGGGGAGCGGGGCTACGAGCAGTACTTC	CASSQDSSGERGYEQYF
TRBV4-1	.	TRBD1	TRBJ2-7	TGCGCCAGCAGCCAAGATCGTAGGGGGCGCGAGCAGTACTTC	CASSQDRRGREQYF
TRBV10-2	.	TRBD2	TRBJ2-1	TGCGCCAGCCTACTAGCGGGGGAAACCAATGAGCAGTTCTTC	CASLLAGETNEQFF
TRBV2	.	TRBD1	TRBJ2-7	TGTGCCAGCAAGGTTTGGGACAGGGGATCCTACGAGCAGTACTTC	CASKVWDRGSYEQYF
TRBV30	few	.	TRBJ1-1	TGTGCCTGGTCCCTCGGACACCTCACTGAAGCTTTCTTT	CAWSLGHLTEAFF
TRBV5-4	.	TRBD2	TRBJ2-1	TGTGCCAGCAGCTTGGCCTTCGACGGGAGGGATTACAATGAGCAGTTCTTC	CASSLAFDGRDYNEQFF
TRBV7-6	few	.	TRBJ1-2	TGTGCCAGCAGATACCGCTCCCCGCAGGACTATGGCTACACCTTC	CASRYRSPQDYGYTF
TRBV28	.	.	TRBJ2-7	TGTGCCAGCAGTTTCCGGGTTTCCTACGAGCAGTACTTC	CASSFRVSYEQYF
TRBV2	.	TRBD2	TRBJ2-5	TGTGCCAGCAACAATAAGGGACTAGCCCTTCAAGAGACCCAGTACTTC	CASNNKGLALQETQYF
TRBV6-1	.	.	TRBJ2-1	TGTGCCAGCAGTGTCCGGCCTCCGGGTGAGCAGTTCTTC	CASSVRPPGEQFF
TRBV9	.	.	TRBJ2-1	TGTGCCAGCAGCCCTCTGCGTTTCTCAGGGAATGAGCAGTTCTTC	CASSPLRFSGNEQFF
TRBV5-1	once	TRBD1	TRBJ2-7	TGCGCCAGCAGCTTACAGGGGTGGAGCTCCTACGAGCAGTACTTC	CASSLQGWSSYEQYF
TRBV5-4	.	TRBD2	TRBJ2-3	TGTGCCAGCAGCTTGGTACCGGCGGGAGGGCCAGGGGATACGCAGTATTTT	CASSLVPAGGPGDTQYF
TRBV4-3	.	.	TRBJ2-7	TGCGCCAGCAGCCAAGATCTACCAGGGCGGCCCTACGAGCAGTACTTC	CASSQDLPGRPYEQYF
TRBV10-3	.	TRBD2	TRBJ2-2	TGTGCCATCAACGCGGGGGGGCTGGACGGGGAGCTGTTTTTT	CAINAGGLDGELFF
TRBV11-1	.	.	TRBJ2-3	TGTGCCAGCAGCTTGAGAGATACGCAGTATTTT	CASSLRDTQYF
TRBV10-3	.	.	TRBJ1-5	TGTGCCATCAGTTCGGGGGATTACAATCAGCCCCAGCATTTT	CAISSGDYNQPQHF
TRBV6-6	.	TRBD1	TRBJ2-5	TGTGCCAGCAGCCGGGACAGGTTTAGAGAGACCCAGTACTTC	CASSRDRFRETQYF
TRBV7-3	.	TRBD2	TRBJ2-3	TGTGCCAGCAGCTTAGGGCGGGAGTTCACAGATACGCAGTATTTT	CASSLGREFTDTQYF
TRBV29-1	once	TRBD2	TRBJ2-3	TGCAGCGTTATATCAATAGCGGGGGGGGTCACAGATACGCAGTATTTT	CSVISIAGGVTDTQYF
TRBV19	.	.	TRBJ1-2	TGTGCCAGTAGTCCCCAATACAGGTCGTCCGACTATGGCTACACCTTC	CASSPQYRSSDYGYTF
TRBV19	.	.	TRBJ1-2	TGTGCCAGCAGGGGTTTACTCACCTATGGCTACACCTTC	CASRGLLTYGYTF
TRBV5-5	.	.	TRBJ1-2	TGTGCCAGCAGACCGGGGACTTCCAGGTGGGGCTACACCTTC	CASRPGTSRWGYTF
TRBV6-1	.	TRBD1	TRBJ1-6	TGTGCCAGCAGTGGAGAGGGACAGGGGGTCTCACCCCTCCACTTT	CASSGEGQGVSPLHF
TRBV6-5	.	.	TRBJ1-2	TGTGCCAGCAGTTACTCGTCGGCCCGGGGGAACTATGGCTACACCTTC	CASSYSSARGNYGYTF
TRBV7-2	.	TRBD1	TRBJ2-1	TGTGCCAGCAGCTTACGAGACAGGGTGGCCTACAATGAGCAGTTCTTC	CASSLRDRVAYNEQFF
TRBV30	.	.	TRBJ2-3	TGTGCCTGGAGCCCCGGCCTAGTTCGATCGCAGTATTTT	CAWSPGLVRSQYF
TRBV5-6	.	TRBD1	TRBJ1-1	TGTGCCAGCAGTTGGGACAGGGGTCCTGAAGCTTTCTTT	CASSWDRGPEAFF
TRBV6-6	.	.	TRBJ2-1	TGTGCCAGCAGTTTCTCCGAGAGTAAAGCGTTCTTC	CASSFSESKAFF
TRBV6-4	.	TRBD2	TRBJ2-2	TGTGCCAGCAGTGACGGGACTAGCGGGAGGTTGGCCGGGGAGCTGTTTTTT	CASSDGTSGRLAGELFF
TRBV16	.	.	TRBJ2-7	TGTGCCAGCAGCCAATCTCGGGAGCAGTACTTC	CASSQSREQYF
TRBV6-1	.	TRBD1	TRBJ1-4	TGTGCCAGCAGTGACGGGGACAGGGGGGTGAAATTTTTT	CASSDGDRGVKFF
TRBV6-6	.	.	TRBJ2-5	TGTGCCAGCAGTTATGGAGTGGGAGAGACCCAGTACTTC	CASSYGVGETQYF
TRBV4-2	.	.	TRBJ1-6	TGTGCCAGCAGCCAAGATACCCTAGTTTCACCCCTCCACTTT	CASSQDTLVSPLHF
TRBV7-9	.	TRBD2	TRBJ2-3	TGTGCCAGCATCGAGTGGACTAGCGAAGATACGCAGTATTTT	CASIEWTSEDTQYF